This TCR beta chain is from a study of shared clonotypes between healthy human individuals. About the research overall: Donors had three CD4 naive, three CD4 memory, two CD8 naive and one CD8 memory plate apiece. Study-level points and caveats: Generation probabilities of non-shared clonotypes were lower (relative to those shared by all four donors).

Germline V gene sequence: CDR1 LGHNT, CDR2 FRNRAP. V shed 2 bases and J shed 0 bases, with 16 bases lying between them. The CDR3 has 17 residues. The repertoire was sequenced with immunoSEQ multiplex PCR; TCRdb's copy has only in-frame clones and lacks some. The table records approximately 2.5 million clones, about 92% of them present only once. Of note for this clone: The antigen is unknown.

This receptor was obtained from a man younger than 30 in good health. Sequenced: naive CD4+ T cells sorted from blood. Subset indicated: CD45RA+ positively selected. The chain uses TRBV12-5 and TRBJ1-1; no clear D gene. This CDR3 reads CASGLTSIPFMNTEAFF. DNA for the CDR3: TGTGCTAGTGGTTTGACGAGCATTCCGTTTATGAACACTGAAGCTTTCTTT.